This TCR beta chain was sequenced in a study of blood T cells in healthy people across ages. V lost 0 bases and J 3 bases, leaving 10 bases between the germline ends. There are 15 residues in the CDR3. The germline gives CDR1 SGHTA, CDR2 FQGNSA. A second PCR, run for about 7 to 11 cycles, used a sample-barcoded 5' primer plus a J-beta primer mix. TCRdb re-analysed the 5' RACE reads in MiXCR, keeping a single row per CDR3 protein. The sample includes more than 1 million distinct CDR3 sequences, around 45% of them seen just once. This clonotype was detected once. The antigen is not known. Broader study findings: Diversity of TCR beta correlated strongly with naive T cell percentage.

This TCR was sampled from a woman aged 55 to 70 in good health. The V gene is TRBV7-2, the J gene TRBJ2-3; D gene ambiguous. Sequencing was carried out using blood. DNA for the CDR3: TGTGCCAGCAGCTTAGCGCTGGGCGTGACAGATACGCAGTATTTT. Its translation: CASSLALGVTDTQYF.